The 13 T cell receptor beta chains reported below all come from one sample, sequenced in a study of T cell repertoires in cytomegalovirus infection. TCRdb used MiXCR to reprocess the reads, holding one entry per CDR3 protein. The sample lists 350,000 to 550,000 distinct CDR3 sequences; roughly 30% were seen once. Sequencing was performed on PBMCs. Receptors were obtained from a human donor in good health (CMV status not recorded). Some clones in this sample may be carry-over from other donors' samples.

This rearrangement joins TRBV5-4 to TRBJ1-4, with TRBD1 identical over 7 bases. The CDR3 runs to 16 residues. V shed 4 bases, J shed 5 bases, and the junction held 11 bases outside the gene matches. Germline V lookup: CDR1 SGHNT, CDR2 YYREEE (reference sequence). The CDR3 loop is CASSLMGAGGNEKLFF. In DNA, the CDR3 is TGTGCCAGCAGCCTGATGGGCGCAGGGGGAAATGAAAAACTGTTTTTT.

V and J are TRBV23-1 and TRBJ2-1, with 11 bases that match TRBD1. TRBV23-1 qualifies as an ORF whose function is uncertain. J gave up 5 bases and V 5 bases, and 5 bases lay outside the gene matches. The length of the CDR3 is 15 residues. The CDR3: CASSIGDRGNNEQFF. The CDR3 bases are TGCGCCAGCAGTATAGGGGACAGGGGGAACAATGAGCAGTTCTTC.

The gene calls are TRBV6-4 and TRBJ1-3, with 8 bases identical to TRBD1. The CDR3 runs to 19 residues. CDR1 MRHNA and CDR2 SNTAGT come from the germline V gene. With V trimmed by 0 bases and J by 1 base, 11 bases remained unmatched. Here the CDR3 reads CASSDSIRRQGRSGNTIYF. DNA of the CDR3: TGTGCCAGCAGTGACTCGATCAGACGACAGGGGAGGTCTGGAAACACCATATATTTT.

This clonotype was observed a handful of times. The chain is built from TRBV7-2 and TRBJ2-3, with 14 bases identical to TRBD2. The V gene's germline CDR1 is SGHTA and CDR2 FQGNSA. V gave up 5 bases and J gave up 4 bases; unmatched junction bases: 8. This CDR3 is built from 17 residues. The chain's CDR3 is CASSPGLAGAPPDTQYF. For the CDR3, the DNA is TGTGCCAGCAGCCCGGGACTAGCGGGGGCCCCCCCAGATACGCAGTATTTT.

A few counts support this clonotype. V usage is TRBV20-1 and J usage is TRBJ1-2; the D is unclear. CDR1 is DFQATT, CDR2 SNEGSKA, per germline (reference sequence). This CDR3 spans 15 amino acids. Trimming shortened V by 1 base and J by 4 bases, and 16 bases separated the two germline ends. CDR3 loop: CSARATHQVIYGYTF. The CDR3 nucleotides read TGCAGTGCTAGAGCTACCCATCAGGTGATCTATGGCTACACCTTC.

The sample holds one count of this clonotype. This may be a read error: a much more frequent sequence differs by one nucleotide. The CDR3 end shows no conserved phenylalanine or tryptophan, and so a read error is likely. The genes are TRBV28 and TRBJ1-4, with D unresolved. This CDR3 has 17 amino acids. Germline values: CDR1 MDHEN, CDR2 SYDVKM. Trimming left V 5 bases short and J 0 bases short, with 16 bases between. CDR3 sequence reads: CASSERNLPATNEKLFL. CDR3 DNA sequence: TGTGCCAGCAGTGAAAGGAATCTCCCTGCAACTAATGAAAAACTGTTTTTG.

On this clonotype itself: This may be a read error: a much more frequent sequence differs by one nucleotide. CDR3 loop: CASSDRGSNNQPQLF. The CDR3 nucleotides read TGTGCCAGCAGCGACAGGGGATCCAACAATCAGCCCCAGCTTTTT. The chain is built from TRBV7-8 and TRBJ1-5; 8 positions match TRBD1. The CDR3 covers 15 residues. CDR1 is SGHVS and CDR2 is FQNEAQ in the germline V gene.

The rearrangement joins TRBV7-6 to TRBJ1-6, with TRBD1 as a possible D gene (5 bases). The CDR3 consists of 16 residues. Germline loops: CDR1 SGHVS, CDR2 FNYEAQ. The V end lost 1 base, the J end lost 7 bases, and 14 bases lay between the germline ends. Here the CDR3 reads CASSLVKGTRNSPLHF. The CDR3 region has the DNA TGTGCCAGCAGCTTAGTTAAGGGGACGCGAAATTCACCCCTCCACTTT. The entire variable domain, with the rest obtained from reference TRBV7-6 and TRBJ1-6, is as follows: GAGVSQSPRYKVTKRGQDVALRCDPISGHVSLYWYRQALGQGPEFLTYFNYEAQQDKSGLPNDRFSAERPEGSISTLTIQRTEQRDSAMYRCASSLVKGTRNSPLHFGNGTRLTVT.

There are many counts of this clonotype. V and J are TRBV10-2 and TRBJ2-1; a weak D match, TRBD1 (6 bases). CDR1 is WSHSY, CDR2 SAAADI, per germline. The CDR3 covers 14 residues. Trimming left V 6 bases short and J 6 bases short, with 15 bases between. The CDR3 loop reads CASRNRELGNEQFF. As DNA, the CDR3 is TGCGCCAGCAGAAACAGGGAGCTCGGCAATGAGCAGTTCTTC.

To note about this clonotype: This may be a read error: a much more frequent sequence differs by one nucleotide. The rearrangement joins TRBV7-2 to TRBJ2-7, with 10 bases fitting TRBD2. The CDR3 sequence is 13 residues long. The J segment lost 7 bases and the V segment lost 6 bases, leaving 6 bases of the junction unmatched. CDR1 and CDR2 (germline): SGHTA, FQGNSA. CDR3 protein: CASRIAGGEEQYF. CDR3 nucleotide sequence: TGTGCCAGCAGGATAGCGGGGGGCGAGGAGCAGTACTTC. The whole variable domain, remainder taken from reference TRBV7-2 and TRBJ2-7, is GAGVSQSPSNKVTEKGKDVELRCDPISGHTALYWYRQSLGQGLEFLIYFQGNSAPDKSGLPSDRFSAERTGGSVSTLTIQRTQQEDSAVYLCASRIAGGEEQYFGPGTRLTVT.

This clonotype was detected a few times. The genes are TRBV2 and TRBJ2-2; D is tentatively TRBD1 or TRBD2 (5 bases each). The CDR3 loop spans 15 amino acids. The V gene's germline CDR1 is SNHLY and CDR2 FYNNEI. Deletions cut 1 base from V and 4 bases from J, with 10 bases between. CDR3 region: CASSEDLRGTGELFF. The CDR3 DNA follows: TGTGCCAGCAGTGAAGACCTGAGGGGCACCGGGGAGCTGTTTTTT.

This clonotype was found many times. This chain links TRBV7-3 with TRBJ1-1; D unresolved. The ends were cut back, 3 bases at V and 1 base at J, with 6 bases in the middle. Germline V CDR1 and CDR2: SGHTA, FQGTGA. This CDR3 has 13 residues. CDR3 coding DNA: TGTGCCAGCAGCTTCTGGGGGAACACTGAAGCTTTCTTT. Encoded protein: CASSFWGNTEAFF.

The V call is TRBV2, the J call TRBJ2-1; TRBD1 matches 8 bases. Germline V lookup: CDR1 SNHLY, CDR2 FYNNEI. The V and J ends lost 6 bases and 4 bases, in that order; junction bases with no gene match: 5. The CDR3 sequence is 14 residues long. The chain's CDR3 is CASSDRQGYNEQFF. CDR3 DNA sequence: TGTGCCAGCAGCGATAGACAGGGGTACAATGAGCAGTTCTTC. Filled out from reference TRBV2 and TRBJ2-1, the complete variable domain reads EPEVTQTPSHQVTQMGQEVILRCVPISNHLYFYWYRQILGQKVEFLVSFYNNEISEKSEIFDDQFSVERPDGSNFTLKIRSTKLEDSAMYFCASSDRQGYNEQFFGPGTRLTVL.